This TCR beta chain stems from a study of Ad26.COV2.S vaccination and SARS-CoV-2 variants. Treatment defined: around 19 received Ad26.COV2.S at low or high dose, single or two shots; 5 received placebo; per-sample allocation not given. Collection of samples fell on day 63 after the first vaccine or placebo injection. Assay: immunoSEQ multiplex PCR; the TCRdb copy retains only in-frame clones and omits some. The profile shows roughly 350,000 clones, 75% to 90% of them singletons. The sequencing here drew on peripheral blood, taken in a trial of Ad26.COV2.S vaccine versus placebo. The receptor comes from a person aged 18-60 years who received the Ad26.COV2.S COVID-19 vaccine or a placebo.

CDR3 in amino acids: CASSLSSALDGAFF. The CDR3, as DNA: TGTGCCAGCAGTTTATCTTCGGCGTTGGACGGAGCTTTCTTT. The rearrangement uses TRBV27 and TRBJ1-1, with D uncertain. V was shortened by 0 bases and J by 10 bases, with 15 bases between the two germline ends. Per the germline V gene, CDR1 is MNHEY and CDR2 is SMNVEV (reference sequence). The CDR3 totals 14 residues.